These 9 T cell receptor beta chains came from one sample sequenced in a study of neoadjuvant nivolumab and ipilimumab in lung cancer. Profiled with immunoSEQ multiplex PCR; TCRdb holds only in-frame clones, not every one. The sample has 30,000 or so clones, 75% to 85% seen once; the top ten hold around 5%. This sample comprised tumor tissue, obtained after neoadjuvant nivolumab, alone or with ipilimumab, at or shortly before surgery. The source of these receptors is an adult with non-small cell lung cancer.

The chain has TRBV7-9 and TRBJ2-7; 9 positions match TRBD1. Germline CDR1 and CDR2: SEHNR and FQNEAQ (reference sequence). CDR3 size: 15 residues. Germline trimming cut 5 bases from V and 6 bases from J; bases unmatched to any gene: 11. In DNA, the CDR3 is TGTGCCAGCAGCCCTAGGGGACAGGGAGGGCGCGAGCAGTACTTC. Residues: CASSPRGQGGREQYF.

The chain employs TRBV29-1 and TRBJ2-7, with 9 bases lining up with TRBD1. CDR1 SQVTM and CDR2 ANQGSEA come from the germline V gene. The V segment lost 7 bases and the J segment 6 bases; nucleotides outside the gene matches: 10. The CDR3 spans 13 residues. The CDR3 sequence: CSGTGTGNSEQYF. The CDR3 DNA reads TGCAGCGGTACCGGGACAGGGAACAGCGAGCAGTACTTC.

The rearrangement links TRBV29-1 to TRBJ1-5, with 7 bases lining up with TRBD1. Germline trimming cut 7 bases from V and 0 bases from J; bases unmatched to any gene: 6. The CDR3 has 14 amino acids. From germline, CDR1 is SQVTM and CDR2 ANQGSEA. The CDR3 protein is CSALTGTSNQPQHF. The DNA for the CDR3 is TGCAGCGCTTTGACAGGGACTAGCAATCAGCCCCAGCATTTT.

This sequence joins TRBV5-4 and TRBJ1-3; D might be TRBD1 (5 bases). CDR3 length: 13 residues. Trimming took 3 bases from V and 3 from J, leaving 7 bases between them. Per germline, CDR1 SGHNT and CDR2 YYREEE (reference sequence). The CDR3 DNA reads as TGTGCCAGCAGCTACGGACATGGAAACACCATATATTTT. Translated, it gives CASSYGHGNTIYF.

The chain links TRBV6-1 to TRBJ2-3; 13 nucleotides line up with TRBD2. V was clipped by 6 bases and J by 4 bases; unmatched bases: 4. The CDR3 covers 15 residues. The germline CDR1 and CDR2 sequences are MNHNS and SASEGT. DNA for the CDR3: TGTGCCAGCAGCCCAACTAGCGGGGGGGCAGATACGCAGTATTTT. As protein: CASSPTSGGADTQYF.

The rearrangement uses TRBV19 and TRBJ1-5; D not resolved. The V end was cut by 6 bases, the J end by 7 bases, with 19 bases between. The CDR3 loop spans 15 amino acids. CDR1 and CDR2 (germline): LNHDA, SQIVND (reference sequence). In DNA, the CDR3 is TGTGCCAGTAGCAAAACCCCGGGTAACGAGCAGCCCCAGCATTTT. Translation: CASSKTPGNEQPQHF.

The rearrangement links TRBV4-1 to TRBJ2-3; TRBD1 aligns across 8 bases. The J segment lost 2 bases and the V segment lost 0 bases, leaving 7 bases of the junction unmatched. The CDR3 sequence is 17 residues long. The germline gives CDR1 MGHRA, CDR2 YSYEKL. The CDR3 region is CASSQDPGGAFTDTQYF. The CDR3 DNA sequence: TGCGCCAGCAGCCAAGACCCAGGGGGCGCGTTCACAGATACGCAGTATTTT.

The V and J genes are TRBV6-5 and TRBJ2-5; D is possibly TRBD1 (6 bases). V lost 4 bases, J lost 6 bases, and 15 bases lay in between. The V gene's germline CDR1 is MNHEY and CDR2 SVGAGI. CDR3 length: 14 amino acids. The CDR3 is CASSSPGERKTQYF. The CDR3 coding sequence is TGTGCCAGCAGTTCCCCAGGGGAACGGAAGACCCAGTACTTC.

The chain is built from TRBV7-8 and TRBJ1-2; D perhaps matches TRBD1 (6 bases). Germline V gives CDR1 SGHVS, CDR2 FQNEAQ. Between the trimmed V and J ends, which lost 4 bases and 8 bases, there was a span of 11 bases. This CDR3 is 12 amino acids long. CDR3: CASSSRGRGYTF. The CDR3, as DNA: TGTGCCAGCAGCTCCAGGGGACGGGGCTACACCTTC.